Below are 10 T cell receptor delta chains sequenced from a single sample in a study of gamma-delta T cells after stem cell transplantation. TCRdb re-processed the RT-PCR reads using CATT. Of about 1,000 delta-chain clones in the sample, 15% to 20% were seen once. Source material: gamma-delta T cells. These receptors originate from a human donor. It is not recorded whose cells these are; they may come from a transplant donor.

For this clone: A far larger clone is only one base removed, so a read error is likely. The CDR3 DNA follows: TGTGCCTGGGACCCTGCTTCCTACTCTACTGGGGATACCGCTTTGACAGCACAACTCTTCTTT. It codes for CAWDPASYSTGDTALTAQLFF. V is TRDV2 and J is TRDJ2; D assignment may be TRDD2 or TRDD3 (8 bases each). The CDR3 spans 21 residues. Trimming removed 7 bases from V and 0 bases from J, with 32 bases in between. The germline V gene encodes CDR1 GEAIGNYY and CDR2 EKD.

Comments on this clone: A far larger clone is just one base off, so this is likely a read error. Other DNA variants within this sample encode the same CDR3. The chain employs TRDV2 and TRDJ1; D may correspond to TRDD2 or TRDD3 (7 bases each). Germline-derived CDR1 and CDR2 are GEAIGNYY and EKD. The CDR3 loop spans 19 amino acids. The CDR3 DNA is TGTGCCTGTGACACGGCGGGCTTTCCTACTGGGGCTTATGGCGATAAGCTCATCTTT. As protein: CACDTAGFPTGAYGDKLIF.

This clone was found a few times. This probably arose from a read error, given a far larger clone one base away. This sample includes further DNA sequences coding for the same CDR3. The chain joins TRDV2 to TRDJ1; weak D call: TRDD3 (6 bases). Germline lookup yields CDR1 GEAIGNYY and CDR2 EKD. CDR3 length equals 14 residues. CDR3 amino acids: CACDTWGDSDKLIF. CDR3 coding DNA: TGTGCCTGTGACACTTGGGGGGACTCTGATAAGCTCATCTTT.

The chain carries TRDV2 and TRDJ1, with TRDD3 identical over 8 bases. The J segment lost 1 base and the V segment lost 0 bases, leaving 3 bases of the junction unmatched. The length of the CDR3 is 15 residues. From germline, CDR1 is GEAIGNYY and CDR2 EKD. CDR3 sequence: CACDTLGDPTDKLIF. Here the CDR3 DNA reads TGTGCCTGTGACACCCTGGGGGACCCCACCGATAAACTCATCTTT.

This clone is medium-sized in the sample. The CDR3 sequence: CACDPLELEWGLDTDKLIF. The CDR3, as DNA: TGTGCCTGTGACCCCCTCGAATTAGAGTGGGGGTTGGACACCGATAAACTCATCTTT. The rearrangement joins TRDV2 to TRDJ1; possible D gene TRDD3, 6 bases. Trimming took 3 bases from V and 0 from J, leaving 25 bases between them. Germline-derived CDR1 and CDR2 are GEAIGNYY and EKD. This CDR3 has 19 amino acids.

Turning to this clone: A far larger clone differs by one base, so this is likely a read error. V usage is TRDV2 and J usage is TRDJ3; 10 nucleotides match TRDD3. Germline values: CDR1 GEAIGNYY, CDR2 EKD. The CDR3 loop spans 21 amino acids. CDR3 in amino acids: CACDTAPLGDPSSCDTRQMFF. DNA of the CDR3: TGTGCCTGTGACACCGCCCCACTGGGGGATCCGAGCTCCTGTGACACCCGACAGATGTTTTTC.

This clone turned up a few times. Given a far larger clone just one base away, this is likely a sequencing read error. This chain connects TRDV2 to TRDJ1; D possibly matches TRDD2 or TRDD3 (7 bases each). The germline V gene has CDR1 GEAIGNYY and CDR2 EKD. Trimming cost V 2 bases and J 2 bases, with 23 bases left between them. CDR3 length: 18 amino acids. CDR3 protein: CACDMIPTVTGDTDKLIF. The CDR3, as DNA: TGTGCCTGTGACATGATTCCTACCGTTACTGGGGATACCGATAAACTCATCTTT.

The chain couples TRDV2 to TRDJ3; TRDD3 matches 7 bases. This CDR3 has 25 amino acids. V shed 0 bases and J 0 bases; nucleotides not matched to a gene: 25. Germline loops: CDR1 GEAIGNYY, CDR2 EKD. CDR3 nucleotides: TGTGCCTGTGACACCGGCGTGAAGGAAGGGCTGGGGGGCTCGGCGAGCTCCTGGGACACCCGACAGATGTTTTTC. Protein sequence: CACDTGVKEGLGGSASSWDTRQMFF.

There are a few counts of this clone. The TCRdb record carries a much larger clone's protein, which differs from this DNA's translation at residue 9; a read error is the likely cause, and the protein listed here is the DNA translation. V is TRDV2 and J is TRDJ1, with D possibly TRDD3 on 6 matching bases. Looked up from germline, CDR1 is GEAIGNYY and CDR2 is EKD. V lost 0 bases to trimming and J lost 4 bases, with 17 bases between them. The CDR3 is 16 residues long. In DNA form, the CDR3 reads TGTGCCTGTGACACCGTGGGGGGGGCCTTGGGCGATAAACTCATCTTT. Translated, it gives CACDTVGGALGDKLIF.

This clone appeared a few times. This likely traces to a read error, being one base from a far larger clone. The chain couples TRDV2 to TRDJ1, with TRDD3 matching over 9 bases. The CDR3 runs 16 residues. The V gene's germline CDR1 is GEAIGNYY and CDR2 EKD. Trimming removed 3 bases from V and 7 bases from J; junction bases left unmatched: 14. This CDR3 reads CACDPRGGDTPSKLIF. The CDR3 DNA sequence: TGTGCCTGTGACCCCCGCGGAGGGGATACGCCGAGTAAACTCATCTTT.